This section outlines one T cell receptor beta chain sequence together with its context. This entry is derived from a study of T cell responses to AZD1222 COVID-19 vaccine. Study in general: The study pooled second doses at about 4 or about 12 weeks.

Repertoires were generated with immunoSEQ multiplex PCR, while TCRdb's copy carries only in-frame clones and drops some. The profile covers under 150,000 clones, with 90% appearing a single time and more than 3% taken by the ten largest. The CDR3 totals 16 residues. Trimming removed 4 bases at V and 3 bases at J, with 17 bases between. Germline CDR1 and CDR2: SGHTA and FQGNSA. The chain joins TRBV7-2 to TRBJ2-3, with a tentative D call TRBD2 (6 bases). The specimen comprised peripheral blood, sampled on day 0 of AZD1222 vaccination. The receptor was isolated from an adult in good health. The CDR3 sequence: CASSSSGLGRTDTQYF. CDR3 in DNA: TGTGCCAGCAGCTCCAGCGGGTTGGGGAGGACAGATACGCAGTATTTT.